The 6 T cell receptor beta chains listed next were all sequenced from one sample in a study of T cells in Graves' hyperthyroidism and ophthalmopathy. From RNA transcripts, TCR beta CDR3 regions were amplified. When the TCR CDR3 underwent first-round RT-PCR, the HTBI primer set was used. TCRdb re-derived calls from the multiplex PCR reads in MiXCR, one entry per CDR3 protein. This sample has about 740,000 distinct CDR3 sequences, with roughly 15% found just once. The sample consisted of blood. The receptor source for this set is a woman aged 18-29 years with Graves' hyperthyroidism.

This clonotype appeared many times. The gene calls are TRBV9 and TRBJ1-5; 8 bases are shared with TRBD1. Trimming took 4 bases from V and 5 from J; bases not matched to a gene: 8. The CDR3 totals 15 residues. Germline V CDR1 and CDR2: SGDLS, YYNGEE. The CDR3 loop reads CASSTGQGPHQPQHF. Written as DNA, the CDR3 is TGTGCCAGCAGCACCGGACAGGGTCCGCATCAGCCCCAGCATTTT.

V is TRBV11-2 and J is TRBJ2-5; tentatively, D is TRBD2 (5 bases). Trimming left V 4 bases short and J 10 bases short, with 19 bases between. From germline, CDR1 is SGHAT and CDR2 FQNNGV. The CDR3 extends over 14 amino acids. CDR3 sequence reads: CASSSTDGPRDQYF. Here the CDR3 DNA reads TGTGCCAGCAGCTCTACGGACGGCCCGAGGGACCAGTACTTC.

This clonotype was seen a few times. V usage is TRBV7-2 and J usage is TRBJ1-5; weak D call: TRBD1 (5 bases). Germline assignment: CDR1 SGHTA and CDR2 FQGNSA. Trimming took off 2 bases at V and 6 bases at J, with 17 bases between the two ends. The CDR3 length is 16 residues. CDR3 sequence (DNA): TGTGCCAGCAGCTTAAGTGGGGCACCCACGGGTCAGCCCCAGCATTTT. This codes for CASSLSGAPTGQPQHF.

Many counts were recorded for this clonotype. J is TRBJ1-2 and V is TRBV30; TRBD1 agrees at 9 bases. In germline, CDR1 is GTSNPN, CDR2 SVGIG (reference sequence). The CDR3 covers 16 residues. V lost 5 bases, J lost 5 bases, and 15 bases stayed unmatched. Here the CDR3 reads CAWGTLWDRELYGYTF. In DNA, the CDR3 is TGTGCCTGGGGGACTTTATGGGACAGGGAATTGTATGGCTACACCTTC.

This clonotype has just a few counts. The chain carries TRBV4-1 and TRBJ2-1; unclear D gene. V was cut by 3 bases and J by 0 bases, with 15 bases left in between. The V gene's germline CDR1 is MGHRA and CDR2 YSYEKL. This CDR3 region has 17 residues. CDR3 nucleotide sequence: TGCGCCAGCAGCCAGGGGAAGACCGGCGGCTCCTACAATGAGCAGTTCTTC. Translating it yields CASSQGKTGGSYNEQFF.

The table lists this clonotype with a few counts. The rearrangement joins TRBV28 to TRBJ1-2; weak D call: TRBD1 (5 bases). Germline V gene lookup returns CDR1 MDHEN and CDR2 SYDVKM. The CDR3 has 11 residues. V was shortened by 6 bases and J by 14 bases, with 16 bases between the two germline ends. The CDR3, as DNA: TGTGCCAGCAGGAGGGACGGCCGGTGGACCTTC. Translating it yields CASRRDGRWTF.